Detailed here is one T cell receptor (beta chain). Per the authors' pipeline: Amplification from reference gene primers served as the basis for estimated nucleated cell counts. Produced via immunoSEQ multiplex PCR; TCRdb's table is partial and in-frame only. The V and J calls and clone size come from that table; D and trimming were worked out from the DNA. The table shows roughly 220,000 clones, with over 75% occurring only once. This record belongs to a study of blood T cell repertoires in COVID-19. Study in general: COVID-19 samples from acute and convalescent phases originated in the United States, Italy and Spain. In each case, the material was cDNA or gDNA derived from T cells, B-cell-depleted T cells, or PBMCs.

Germline CDR1 SGDLS, CDR2 YYNGEE. This CDR3 has 13 residues. Between the trimmed V and J ends, which lost 7 bases and 9 bases, there was a span of 14 bases. The chain is built from TRBV9 and TRBJ1-6; the D is unclear. Sequenced: PBMCs or T cells enriched from blood (not recorded which). The origin of this receptor is a woman aged 18-30 years in a cohort exposed to, infected with or recovered from COVID-19 (not recorded which). CDR3 sequence: CASCPEGGSPLHF. CDR3 bases: TGTGCCAGCTGTCCGGAGGGAGGTTCACCCCTCCACTTT.